This T cell receptor beta chain was sequenced in a study of blood T cell repertoires in COVID-19. About the study: The samples span acute and convalescent COVID-19 from the United States, Italy and Spain. T cells, B-cell-depleted T cells, or PBMCs provided the cDNA or gDNA that served as material.

This CDR3 has 21 residues. Germline CDR1 is ENHRY and CDR2 is SYGVKD. V gave up 0 bases and J gave up 0 bases; unmatched junction bases: 15. Authors' methods: It was from reference gene primer amplification that nucleated cell counts were estimated. Clones were read by immunoSEQ multiplex PCR, and TCRdb kept only the in-frame ones, dropping some. The V and J calls and the clone size are those of that table, but D and trimming were determined from the DNA. The sample has tens of thousands of clones, around 84% seen once. The source is a man between 70 and 80 years old with acute or convalescent COVID-19. The sample comprised peripheral blood. The chain couples TRBV10-3 to TRBJ2-2; 8 bases are shared with TRBD2. The DNA for the CDR3 is TGTGCCATCAGTGAGTCTCCAGGAAGCGGGGGACCCGTTCCGAACACCGGGGAGCTGTTTTTT. It encodes CAISESPGSGGPVPNTGELFF.